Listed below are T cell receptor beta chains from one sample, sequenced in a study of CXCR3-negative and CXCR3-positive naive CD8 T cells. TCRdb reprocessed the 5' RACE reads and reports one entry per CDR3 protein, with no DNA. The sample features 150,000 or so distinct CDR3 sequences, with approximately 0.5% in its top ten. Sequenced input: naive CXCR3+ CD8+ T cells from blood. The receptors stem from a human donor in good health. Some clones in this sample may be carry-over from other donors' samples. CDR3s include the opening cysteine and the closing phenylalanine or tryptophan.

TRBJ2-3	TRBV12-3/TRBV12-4	CASSPQIVAGASSTDTQYF
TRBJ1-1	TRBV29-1	CSGEPGQNTEAFF
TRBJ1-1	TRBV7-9	CASRGNTEAFF
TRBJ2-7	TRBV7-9	CASSVAGLGSYEQYF
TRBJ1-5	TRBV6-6	CASSYDRAGQPQHF
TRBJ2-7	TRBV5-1	CASSYYTYEQYF
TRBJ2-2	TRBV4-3	CASSLRDSAHGELFF
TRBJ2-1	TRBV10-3	CAISELLAGGPDNEQFF
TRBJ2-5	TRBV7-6	CASSLDDLRETQYF
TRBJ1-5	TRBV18	CASSPSPDQPQHF
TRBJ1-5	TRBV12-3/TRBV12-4	CASSGQGYEPQHF
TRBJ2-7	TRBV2	CASSEVLAYEQYF
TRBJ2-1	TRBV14	CASKERTSVYNEQFF
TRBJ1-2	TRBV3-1	CASSTLGDTINYGYTF
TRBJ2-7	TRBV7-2	CASSLGLSEQYF
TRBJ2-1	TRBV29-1	CSVPPGDIGHEQFF
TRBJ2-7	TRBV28	CASSLNFYEQYF
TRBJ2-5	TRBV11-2	CASSSWTRQETQYF
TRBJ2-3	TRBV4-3	CASSQDRASGGDTQYF
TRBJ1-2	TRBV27	CASSFGPALVGYTF
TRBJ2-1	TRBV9	CASSRESSYNEQFF
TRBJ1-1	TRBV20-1	CSAIGIWPEAFF
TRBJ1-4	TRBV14	CASSPQSLTPPRSTNEKLFF
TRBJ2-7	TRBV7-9	CASSSRQAAYEQYF
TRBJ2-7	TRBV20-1	CSAREKGQYSYEQYF
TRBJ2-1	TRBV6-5	CASSYQSSSYNEQFF
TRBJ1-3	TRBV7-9	CASNNQPLLPF
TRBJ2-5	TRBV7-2	CASSPSRGPTSQETQYF
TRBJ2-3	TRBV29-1	CSVVAGGPTDTQYF
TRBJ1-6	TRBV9	CASSVVEYSPLHF
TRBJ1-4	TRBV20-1	CSARPWTETNEKLFF
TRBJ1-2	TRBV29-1	CSVETGGHGYTF
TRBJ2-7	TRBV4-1	CASSQGRAYEQYF
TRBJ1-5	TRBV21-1	CASSKGGRTDGNQPQHF
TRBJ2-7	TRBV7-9	CASSLGGYHYEQYF
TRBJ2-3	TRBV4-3	CASSPSTGTTSTDTQYF
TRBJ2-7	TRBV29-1	CSFKGGHGAREQYF
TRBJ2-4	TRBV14	CASSQDGFGTSGKNIQYF
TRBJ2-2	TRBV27	CASSLVAGGLTGELFF
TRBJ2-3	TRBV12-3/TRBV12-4	CASSSLAGVKDTQYF
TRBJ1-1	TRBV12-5	CASGPYGVNTEAFF
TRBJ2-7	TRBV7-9	CASSAVSGLSSYEQYF
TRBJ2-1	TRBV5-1	CASSLGAGVSYNEQFF
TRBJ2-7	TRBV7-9	CASSLAQVRIYEQYF
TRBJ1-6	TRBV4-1	CASSPTGGYNSPLHF
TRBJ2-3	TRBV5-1	CASSAQGRPSGGAKDTQYF